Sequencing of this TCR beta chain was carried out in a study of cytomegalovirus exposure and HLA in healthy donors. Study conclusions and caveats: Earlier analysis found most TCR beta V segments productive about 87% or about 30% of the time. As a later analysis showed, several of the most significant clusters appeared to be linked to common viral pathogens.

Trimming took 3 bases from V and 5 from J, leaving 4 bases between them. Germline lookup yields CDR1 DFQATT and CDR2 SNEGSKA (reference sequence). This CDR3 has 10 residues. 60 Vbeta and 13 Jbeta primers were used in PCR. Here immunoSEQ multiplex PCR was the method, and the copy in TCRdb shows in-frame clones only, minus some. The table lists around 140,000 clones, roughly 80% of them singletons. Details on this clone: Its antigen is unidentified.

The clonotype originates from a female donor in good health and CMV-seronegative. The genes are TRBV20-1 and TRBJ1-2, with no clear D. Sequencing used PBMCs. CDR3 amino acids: CSASKYGYTF. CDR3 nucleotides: TGCAGTGCTAGTAAATATGGCTACACCTTC.